This TCR beta chain was profiled in a study of long-term antiretroviral therapy in people with HIV. A remark on this clone: The antigen is unknown.

V was shortened by 0 bases and J by 7 bases, with 10 bases between the two germline ends. The CDR3 loop spans 15 amino acids. Germline V CDR1 and CDR2: SGHVS, FNYEAQ. Assay version v3.0 of immunoSEQ was used, and it was run at survey level. Per-sample TRB depth target: about 35,000-50,000 T-cell genomes. The protocol was immunoSEQ multiplex PCR, while the TCRdb copy is restricted to in-frame clones and leaves out a portion. The sample holds roughly 34,000 clones, around 79% seen once. Whole-study findings and limits: Transplant donor controls retained higher diversity, though diversity increased after ART. Blood obtained between about 2004 and 2017 may reflect older ART regimens. Every time point showed a repertoire led by clones expanded before ART.

The V call is TRBV7-6, the J call TRBJ1-6; D gene ambiguous. This TCR derives from a man between 18 and 35 years old with HIV. The sample was unsorted PBMCs, taken 1.9 years after starting antiretroviral therapy. The CDR3 sequence is CASSLAGPSNSPLHF. The CDR3 DNA follows: TGTGCCAGCAGCTTAGCCGGGCCCTCAAATTCACCCCTCCACTTT.